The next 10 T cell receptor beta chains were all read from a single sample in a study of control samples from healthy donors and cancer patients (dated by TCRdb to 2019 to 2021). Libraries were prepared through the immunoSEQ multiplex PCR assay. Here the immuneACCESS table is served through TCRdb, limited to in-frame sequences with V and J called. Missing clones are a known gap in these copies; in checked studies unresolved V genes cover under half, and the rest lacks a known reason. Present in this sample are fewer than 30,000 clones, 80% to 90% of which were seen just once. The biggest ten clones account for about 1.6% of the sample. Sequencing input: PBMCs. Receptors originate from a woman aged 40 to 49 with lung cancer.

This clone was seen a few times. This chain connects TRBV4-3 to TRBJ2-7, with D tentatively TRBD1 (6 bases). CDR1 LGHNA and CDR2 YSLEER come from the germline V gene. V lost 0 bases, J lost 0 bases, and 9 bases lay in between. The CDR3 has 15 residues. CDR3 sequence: CASSQDQGGSYEQYF. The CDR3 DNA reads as TGCGCCAGCAGCCAAGATCAAGGGGGCTCCTACGAGCAGTACTTC.

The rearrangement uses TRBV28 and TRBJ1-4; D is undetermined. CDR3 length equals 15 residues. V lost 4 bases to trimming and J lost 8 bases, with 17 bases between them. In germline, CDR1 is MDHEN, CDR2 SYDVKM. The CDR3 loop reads CASSSAVIGGEKLFF. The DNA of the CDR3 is TGTGCCAGCAGTTCCGCCGTGATAGGTGGCGAAAAACTGTTTTTT.

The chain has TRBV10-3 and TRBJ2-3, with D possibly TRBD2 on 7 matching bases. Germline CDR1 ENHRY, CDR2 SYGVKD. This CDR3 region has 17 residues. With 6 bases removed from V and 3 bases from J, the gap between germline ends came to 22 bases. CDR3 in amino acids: CAIRGGAGMVSTDTQYF. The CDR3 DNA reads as TGTGCCATCAGAGGGGGGGCGGGGATGGTTTCTACAGATACGCAGTATTTT.

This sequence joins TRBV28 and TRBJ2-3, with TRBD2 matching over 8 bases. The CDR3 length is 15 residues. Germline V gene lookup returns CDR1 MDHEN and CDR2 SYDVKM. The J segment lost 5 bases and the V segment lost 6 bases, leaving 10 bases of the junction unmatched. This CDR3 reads CASRDRGGREDTQYF. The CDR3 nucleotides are TGTGCCAGCAGGGACCGGGGGGGCCGGGAAGATACGCAGTATTTT.

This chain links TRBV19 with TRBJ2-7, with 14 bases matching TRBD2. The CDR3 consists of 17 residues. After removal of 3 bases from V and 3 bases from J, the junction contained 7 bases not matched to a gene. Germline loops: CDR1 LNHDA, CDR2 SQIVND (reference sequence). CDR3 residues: CASSIFGTSGGYYEQYF. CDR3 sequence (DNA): TGTGCCAGTAGTATTTTCGGGACTAGCGGGGGTTACTACGAGCAGTACTTC.

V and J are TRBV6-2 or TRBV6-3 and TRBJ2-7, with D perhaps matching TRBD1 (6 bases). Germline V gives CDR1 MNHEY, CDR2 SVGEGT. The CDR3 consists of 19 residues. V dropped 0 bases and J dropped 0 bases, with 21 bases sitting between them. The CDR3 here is CASSYSVELGDNLSYEQYF. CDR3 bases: TGTGCCAGCAGTTACTCAGTCGAGTTAGGGGACAACCTCTCCTACGAGCAGTACTTC.

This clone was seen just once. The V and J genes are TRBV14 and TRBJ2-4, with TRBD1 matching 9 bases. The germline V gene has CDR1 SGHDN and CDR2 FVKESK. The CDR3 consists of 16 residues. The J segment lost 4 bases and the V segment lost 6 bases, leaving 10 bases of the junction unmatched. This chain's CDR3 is CASRLSGQGSKNIQYF. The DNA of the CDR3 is TGTGCCAGCAGACTTAGTGGACAGGGGTCGAAAAACATTCAGTACTTC.

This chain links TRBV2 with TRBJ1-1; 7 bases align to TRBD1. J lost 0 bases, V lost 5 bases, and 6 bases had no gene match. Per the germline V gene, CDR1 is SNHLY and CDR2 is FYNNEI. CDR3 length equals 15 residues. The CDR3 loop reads CASSYGTGVNTEAFF. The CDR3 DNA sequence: TGTGCCAGCAGTTATGGAACAGGGGTGAACACTGAAGCTTTCTTT.

The CDR3 loop is CASSHGGAGETQYF. CDR3 sequence (DNA): TGTGCCAGCAGCCACGGGGGCGCAGGGGAGACCCAGTACTTC. V gene TRBV6-5 combines with J gene TRBJ2-5; either TRBD1 or TRBD2 may fit D (6 bases each). Germline V gene sequence: CDR1 MNHEY, CDR2 SVGAGI. Trimming pared 6 bases from V and 5 bases from J, leaving 16 bases between. This CDR3 spans 14 amino acids.

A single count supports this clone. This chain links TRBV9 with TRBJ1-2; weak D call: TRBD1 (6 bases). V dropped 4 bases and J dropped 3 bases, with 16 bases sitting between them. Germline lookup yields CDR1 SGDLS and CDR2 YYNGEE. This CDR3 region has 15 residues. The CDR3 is CASSQSGGPDYGYTF. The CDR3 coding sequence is TGTGCCAGCAGCCAATCGGGGGGGCCGGACTATGGCTACACCTTC.